This record looks at one TCR beta chain sequence and its context. Its antigen is not identified. This sample was taken from a study of shared clonotypes between healthy human individuals. Notes on the study in general: Depth of sequencing was expected to influence donor clonotype sharing.

Data came from immunoSEQ multiplex PCR; TCRdb stores just in-frame clones and leaves some out. The data hold about 1.1 million clones, with 70% to 80% observed a single time. The source is a man aged 18 to 30 in good health. Some clones in this sample may be carry-over from other donors' samples. The material sequenced was memory CD4+ T cells from PBMCs. As to subset: CD45RA-negative fraction.

The CDR3 sequence: CASSSNIDPSYNEQFF. For the CDR3, the DNA is TGTGCCAGCAGCTCAAACATAGATCCCTCCTACAATGAGCAGTTCTTC. J is TRBJ2-1 and V is TRBV9; D uncertain. The CDR3 has 16 amino acids. V lost 4 bases, J lost 0 bases, and 14 bases lay in between. Per the germline V gene, CDR1 is SGDLS and CDR2 is YYNGEE.